This T cell receptor beta chain was captured in a study of blood T cell repertoires in COVID-19. Data came from immunoSEQ multiplex PCR; TCRdb stores just in-frame clones and leaves some out. The profile shows over 450,000 clones, 80% to 90% of them singletons. V lost 5 bases to trimming and J lost 1 base, with 17 bases between them. Germline CDR1 and CDR2: SNHLY and FYNNEI. The CDR3 has 16 residues. This TCR was recovered from a young man with COVID-19, enrolled during active disease. The rearrangement uses TRBV2 and TRBJ1-1; D gene unclear. Sequencing was carried out using peripheral blood. The CDR3 spells CASSPNNGAANTEAFF. In DNA, the CDR3 is TGTGCCAGCAGTCCCAATAATGGAGCGGCGAACACTGAAGCTTTCTTT.